This is a list of T cell receptor beta chains from one sample in a study of identical twins. TCRdb independently ran MiXCR on the 5' RACE reads; one entry per CDR3 protein. The table lists about 550,000 distinct CDR3 sequences, approximately 20% of them singletons, with about 0.48% in the top ten. These data also featured in a second study, about yellow fever vaccine responses in identical twins.

The sample consisted of CD4+ T cells sorted from blood. The receptors here all came from a woman aged 18-29 years in good health. Both conserved end residues are part of each CDR3. The D gene is left open where the match is weak. Size is stated for part of the rows, as once, few or many counts, or as a class when the clone is expanded.

d_call clone_size j_call v_call cdr3_nt cdr3_aa
TRBD1 NA TRBJ2-2 TRBV2 TGTGCCAGCAGTCCAAACAGGGGGGCGACCACCGGGGAGCTGTTTTTT CASSPNRGATTGELFF
NA few TRBJ2-1 TRBV28 TGTGCCAGCAGTTTAGACGGCGTCACTGAGCAGTTCTTC CASSLDGVTEQFF
NA few TRBJ1-5 TRBV28 TGTGCCAGCAATGGGCTGGGGGTTCAGCCCCAGCATTTT CASNGLGVQPQHF
NA NA TRBJ1-6 TRBV7-9 TGTGCCAGCAGCGCCAGGTTCGCTAATTCACCCCTCCACTTT CASSARFANSPLHF
TRBD1 NA TRBJ1-2 TRBV12-3/TRBV12-4 TGTGCCAGCAGTACAGGACAGGGGAGGCGGGGCTACACCTTC CASSTGQGRRGYTF
TRBD2 NA TRBJ2-2 TRBV6-6 TGTGCCAGCGGGACTAGCTTGGGTGGGACCGGGGAGCTGTTTTTT CASGTSLGGTGELFF
NA NA TRBJ1-1 TRBV7-2 TGTGCCAGCAGTAGAGGCGGGGCTGCGTTGGGCACTGAAGCTTTCTTT CASSRGGAALGTEAFF
NA few TRBJ1-6 TRBV4-2 TGTGCCAGCAGCCAAGAGGGACGGCAAACACCGAATTCACCCCTCCACTTT CASSQEGRQTPNSPLHF
NA NA TRBJ2-2 TRBV18 TGTGCCAGCTCACGATCAGGGGCAACGAACACCGGGGAGCTGTTTTTT CASSRSGATNTGELFF
TRBD2 NA TRBJ2-2 TRBV12-3/TRBV12-4 TGTGCCAGCAGTTCGACTAGCGGGGTGAACACCGGGGAGCTGTTTTTT CASSSTSGVNTGELFF
NA NA TRBJ2-7 TRBV6-5 TGTGCCAGCAGTTACTCGAGTTTTTCCGGTTCCTACGAGCAGTACTTC CASSYSSFSGSYEQYF
NA few TRBJ2-1 TRBV5-1 TGCGCCAGCAGCTTGTCCGCTATCTCGGGGGCCAATGAGCAGTTCTTC CASSLSAISGANEQFF
NA few TRBJ1-1 TRBV12-3/TRBV12-4 TGTGCCTCCAGGAGGGTGTCTGAAGCTTTCTTT CASRRVSEAFF
NA NA TRBJ1-1 TRBV3-1 TGTGCCAGCAGCCTCCCCGGTCCCTTAGGGGCGATGAACACTGAAGCTTTCTTT CASSLPGPLGAMNTEAFF
TRBD1 few TRBJ1-1 TRBV20-1 TGCAGTGCTAGGGACAGGGGGATGAACACTGAAGCTTTCTTT CSARDRGMNTEAFF
NA few TRBJ1-1 TRBV14 TGTGCCAGCAGCCAAGATGGTAGCAGCAAAGCTTTCTTT CASSQDGSSKAFF
NA NA TRBJ2-7 TRBV5-1 TGCGCCAGCAGACCACCCGGACTGACATCCTACGAGCAGTACTTC CASRPPGLTSYEQYF
TRBD2 many TRBJ2-5 TRBV4-1 TGCGCCAGCAGCCCTCAGGGACTAGCGGGAACGGAGACCCAGTACTTC CASSPQGLAGTETQYF
TRBD1 few TRBJ1-1 TRBV5-1 TGCGCCAGCAGCTTATACGAGGGACAGGGCGGATTTCGATTCAAGAACACTGAAGCTTTCTTT CASSLYEGQGGFRFKNTEAFF
TRBD2 once TRBJ2-3 TRBV5-1 TGCGCCAGCAGCTCTGGGACTAGCGGGAGGAGTACAGATACGCAGTATTTT CASSSGTSGRSTDTQYF
NA many TRBJ1-1 TRBV7-6 TGTGCCAGCAGCTTAACGGGCGGGGTTACTGAAGCTTTCTTT CASSLTGGVTEAFF
TRBD2 NA TRBJ2-3 TRBV20-1 TGCAGTGCTAGAGTAAGAAGAGGGACTAGCGGGAGAGATACGCAGTATTTT CSARVRRGTSGRDTQYF
TRBD2 NA TRBJ2-3 TRBV20-1 TGCAGTGCTAGAGATTCGCAGGGAGGGGATCGAGATACGCAGTATTTT CSARDSQGGDRDTQYF
TRBD2 few TRBJ2-5 TRBV7-8 TGTGCCAGCCGTCCCGGGGGGGCGATTCAAGAGACCCAGTACTTC CASRPGGAIQETQYF
NA few TRBJ2-1 TRBV6-1 TGTGCCAGCAGTATTGTGGGTAGCCGGTCCTACAATGAGCAGTTCTTC CASSIVGSRSYNEQFF
TRBD2 NA TRBJ2-5 TRBV28 TGTGCCAGCACGAGGGGAGCGGGAGAAGTTGGTCGGGAGACCCAGTACTTC CASTRGAGEVGRETQYF
NA NA TRBJ2-3 TRBV12-3/TRBV12-4 TGTGCCAGCACCGAAGCACAAAGCACAGATACGCAGTATTTT CASTEAQSTDTQYF
TRBD1 NA TRBJ2-5 TRBV7-8 TGTGCCAGCAGCTTCACCGGGACAGGGGTTACCCAGTACTTC CASSFTGTGVTQYF
NA few TRBJ2-1 TRBV6-1 TGTGCCAGCAGTGGGGGCCTCTCGGCAAGTGAGCAGTTCTTC CASSGGLSASEQFF
NA few TRBJ2-3 TRBV6-5 TGTGCCAGCAGTTATGGGACACCCCCGACAGATACGCAGTATTTT CASSYGTPPTDTQYF
NA once TRBJ1-1 TRBV3-1 TGTGCCAGCAGCCAATGGGCCGGGTCGAACACTGAAGCTTTCTTT CASSQWAGSNTEAFF
TRBD1 few TRBJ2-2 TRBV4-2 TGTGCCAGCAGCCAAGAACAGGGGTCACGTCGCGGGGAGCTGTTTTTT CASSQEQGSRRGELFF
TRBD2 few TRBJ2-5 TRBV7-3 TGTGCCAGCAGACCGGGACTAGCGGATCAAGAGACCCAGTACTTC CASRPGLADQETQYF
NA NA TRBJ2-7 TRBV20-1 TGCAGTGCTCGGCGACCGGGCTACGAGCAGTACTTC CSARRPGYEQYF
NA NA TRBJ2-7 TRBV5-1 TGCGCCAGCAGCTTGGAACCCGACAGGCCCCCCTACGAGCAGTACTTC CASSLEPDRPPYEQYF
NA few TRBJ2-2 TRBV7-2 TGTGCCAGCAGCCAAAGCGGCGGGTGGGACACCGGGGAGCTGTTTTTT CASSQSGGWDTGELFF
NA many TRBJ1-1 TRBV7-3 TGTGCCAGCAGCTTATCGGGTCAGGGCAACACTGAAGCTTTCTTT CASSLSGQGNTEAFF
NA NA TRBJ2-7 TRBV20-1 TGCAGTGCTAGTCTTCCAGTGGGGATCTACGAGCAGTACTTC CSASLPVGIYEQYF
NA few TRBJ2-3 TRBV20-1 TGCAGTGCTAGAGATGCAGGGCAAAGCACAGATACGCAGTATTTT CSARDAGQSTDTQYF
TRBD2 NA TRBJ2-3 TRBV6-5 TGTGCCAGCAGCTATCTCCCAAAAGCGGGAGGCGGCACAGATACGCAGTATTTT CASSYLPKAGGGTDTQYF
NA NA TRBJ1-1 TRBV10-1 TGCGCCAGCAGTGAGTCGGTAGGGGTTGAAGCTTTCTTT CASSESVGVEAFF
TRBD1 NA TRBJ1-2 TRBV7-6 TGTGCCAGCAGCGAAGGACAGGGGGGCTATGGCTACACCTTC CASSEGQGGYGYTF
NA few TRBJ1-1 TRBV5-1 TGCGCCAGCATACCGGGACCCCCGGGCTGGGGCACTGAAGCTTTCTTT CASIPGPPGWGTEAFF
TRBD2 few TRBJ2-3 TRBV12-3/TRBV12-4 TGTGCCAGCAGTCCCCCGGGTAGCGGGAGCTTGCATACGCAGTATTTT CASSPPGSGSLHTQYF
NA few TRBJ1-2 TRBV12-3/TRBV12-4 TGTGCCAGCAGTTTAAATGGGCTTGGGTATGGCTACACCTTC CASSLNGLGYGYTF
NA NA TRBJ2-1 TRBV19 TGTGCCAGTGCGGGGTATAATGAGCAGTTCTTC CASAGYNEQFF